One and the same sample provided the 10 T cell receptor beta chains below, sequenced in a study of blood T cell repertoires in COVID-19. Method: immunoSEQ multiplex PCR; TCRdb's copy keeps in-frame clones and lacks some. The profile covers 180,000 or so clones, with about 70% appearing a single time and around 7.9% taken by the ten largest. The specimen sequenced was peripheral blood. These receptors came from a woman aged 45-60 years with active or convalescent COVID-19.

The chain uses TRBV29-1 and TRBJ2-3, with a possible D match to TRBD1 (6 bases). The CDR3 length is 13 residues. The V end was cut by 4 bases, the J end by 3 bases, with 11 bases between. From germline, CDR1 is SQVTM and CDR2 ANQGSEA. CDR3 amino acids: CSVGDISTDTQYF. CDR3 sequence (DNA): TGCAGCGTTGGGGACATCTCGACAGATACGCAGTATTTT.

The J gene is TRBJ2-7, the V gene TRBV10-3; D is possibly TRBD1 (6 bases). Looked up from germline, CDR1 is ENHRY and CDR2 is SYGVKD. The CDR3 spans 13 residues. Trimming pared 4 bases from V and 4 bases from J, leaving 11 bases between. The chain's CDR3 is CAISGGRKYEQYF. The CDR3 nucleotides read TGTGCCATCAGTGGGGGGCGGAAGTACGAGCAGTACTTC.

This chain connects TRBV5-1 to TRBJ1-4; 10 bases are shared with TRBD1. Germline-derived CDR1 and CDR2 are SGHRS and YFSETQ. The CDR3 covers 16 residues. V trimming: 0 bases; J trimming: 3 bases; junction bases outside the gene matches: 2. CDR3 loop: CASSLGQGASNEKLFF. The CDR3 bases are TGCGCCAGCAGCTTGGGACAGGGGGCATCTAATGAAAAACTGTTTTTT. Supplemented by reference TRBV5-1 and TRBJ1-4, the full variable domain reads KAGVTQTPRYLIKTRGQQVTLSCSPISGHRSVSWYQQTPGQGLQFLFEYFSETQRNKGNFPGRFSGRQFSNSRSEMNVSTLELGDSALYLCASSLGQGASNEKLFFGSGTQLSVL.

This clone was seen more than once but under ten times. This chain connects TRBV19 to TRBJ1-1; no clear D. CDR1 and CDR2 from the germline V gene are LNHDA and SQIVND (reference sequence). Trimming took off 7 bases at V and 1 base at J, with 19 bases between the two ends. The CDR3 totals 16 residues. This chain's CDR3 is CASIPERGEQNTEAFF. CDR3 DNA sequence: TGTGCCAGTATTCCAGAGCGGGGAGAACAGAACACTGAAGCTTTCTTT.

This clone was counted ten times or more. The chain links TRBV5-4 to TRBJ1-3; tentative D call: TRBD1 (5 bases). CDR1 SGHNT and CDR2 YYREEE come from the germline V gene (reference sequence). There are 16 residues in the CDR3. V lost 4 bases and J lost 4, with 18 bases in between. The CDR3 DNA sequence: TGTGCCAGCAGCCGGGGGGGAGGGAGCCCCGGAAACACCATATATTTT. It yields the protein CASSRGGGSPGNTIYF.

In this sample, this clone turned up a few times. The V and J genes are TRBV14 and TRBJ1-5, with 7 bases aligning to TRBD1. Germline CDR1 is SGHDN and CDR2 is FVKESK. The CDR3 has 16 amino acids. J was trimmed by 3 bases and V by 3 bases; bases with no gene match: 8. The CDR3 nucleotides are TGTGCCAGCAGCCAGGCCGGGACAGACACCAATCAGCCCCAGCATTTT. This encodes CASSQAGTDTNQPQHF.

This rearrangement joins TRBV28 to TRBJ1-3; the match to TRBD1 covers 8 bases. This CDR3 contains 16 residues. In germline, CDR1 is MDHEN, CDR2 SYDVKM. The junction had 7 bases not matched to a gene; V was cut back by 6 bases and J by 0 bases. The CDR3 coding sequence is TGTGCCAGCAGACTGGCCCAGGGGGCCTCTGGAAACACCATATATTTT. It encodes CASRLAQGASGNTIYF.

The V gene is TRBV6-5, the J gene TRBJ1-4; 7 bases line up with TRBD1. The CDR3 covers 14 residues. The trim removed 6 bases at V and 8 bases at J, leaving 9 bases unmatched. Germline CDR1 is MNHEY and CDR2 is SVGAGI. In DNA, the CDR3 is TGTGCCAGCAGCCGAAAGACAGGGACGGAAAAACTGTTTTTT. It specifies CASSRKTGTEKLFF.

The rearrangement links TRBV6-2 or TRBV6-3 to TRBJ1-5; D may be TRBD1 (5 bases). Trimming shortened V by 5 bases and J by 0 bases, and 14 bases separated the two germline ends. CDR1 is MNHEY, CDR2 SVGEGT, per germline. The CDR3 spans 16 residues. CDR3 in amino acids: CASSRPGTYSNQPQHF. CDR3 nucleotides: TGTGCCAGCAGTCGGCCCGGGACTTATAGCAATCAGCCCCAGCATTTT.

The chain is built from TRBV30 and TRBJ1-2; a possible D gene is TRBD1 (5 bases). The CDR3 runs to 14 residues. Germline CDR1 and CDR2: GTSNPN and SVGIG (reference sequence). V lost 4 bases and J lost 7, with 19 bases in between. The CDR3 reads CAWIGDSSEGGYTF. In nucleotides, the CDR3 is TGTGCCTGGATAGGTGACAGCTCGGAAGGTGGCTACACCTTC.